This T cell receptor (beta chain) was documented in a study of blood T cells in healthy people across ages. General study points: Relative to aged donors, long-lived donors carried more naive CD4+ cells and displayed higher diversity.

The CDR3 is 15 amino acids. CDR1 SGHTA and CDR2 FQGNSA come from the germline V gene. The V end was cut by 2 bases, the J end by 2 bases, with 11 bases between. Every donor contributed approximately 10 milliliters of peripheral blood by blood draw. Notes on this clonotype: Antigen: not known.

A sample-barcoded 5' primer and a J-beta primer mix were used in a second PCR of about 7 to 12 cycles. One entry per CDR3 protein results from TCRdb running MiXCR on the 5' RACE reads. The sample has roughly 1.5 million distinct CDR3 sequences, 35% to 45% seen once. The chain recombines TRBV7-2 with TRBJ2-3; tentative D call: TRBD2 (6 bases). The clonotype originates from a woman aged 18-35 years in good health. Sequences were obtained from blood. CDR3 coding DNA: TGTGCCAGCAGCTTAACCCAGCGGGTCACAGATACGCAGTATTTT. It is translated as CASSLTQRVTDTQYF.